This TCR beta chain was captured by sequencing in a study of cytomegalovirus exposure and HLA in healthy donors. V lost 8 bases to trimming and J lost 6 bases, with 16 bases between them. CDR1 is SNHLY and CDR2 is FYNNEI in the germline V gene. The CDR3 has 13 residues. Using immunoSEQ multiplex PCR, the repertoire was profiled, and TCRdb retains in-frame clones only, with some absent. In the table there are 80,000 to 100,000 clones, roughly nine tenths of which are singletons. This clone appeared once. This TCR was recovered from a woman in her thirties in good health and CMV-seronegative. The sequenced sample was PBMCs. The V gene is TRBV2, the J gene TRBJ1-2, with a weak D call TRBD1 (5 bases). The CDR3 region has the DNA TGTGCCAGCCAGGGAAACAGGAATCATGGCTACACCTTC. Amino acids: CASQGNRNHGYTF.